The clone carrying this T cell receptor beta chain has a handful of counts. The sample originates from a study of human T cells and chemical hapten exposure. The overall study: The use of 2% DPC on 2 cm by 2 cm of upper inner arm skin constituted sensitization. Across the whole study, which lasted around 25 weeks, patients were given diphenylcyclopropenone on the scalp once a week.

TCRdb re-called the RACE reads through MiXCR, storing one row per CDR3 protein. Among about 82,000 distinct CDR3 sequences listed, 8.5% to 12% were seen once. Indicated time point: patch test 2, 6 weeks after DPC sensitization. Treatment meaning: therapeutic diphenylcyclopropenone sensitization with weekly scalp DPC. Before extraction, the whole blood was not fractionated, and total RNA was taken from it. The CDR3 is 16 residues long. Deletions cut 3 bases from V and 6 bases from J, with 20 bases between. The V gene is TRBV12-3 or TRBV12-4, the J gene TRBJ1-1; D is possibly TRBD1 (5 bases). The input for sequencing was whole blood, taken in connection with sensitization to the hapten diphenylcyclopropenone (DPC). The sequence came from a woman between 50 and 59 years old with alopecia areata. Some clones in this sample may be carry-over from other donors' samples. The CDR3 loop is CASSFTAREAGAEAFF. As DNA, the CDR3 is TGTGCCAGCAGTTTTACGGCCAGGGAGGCCGGGGCTGAAGCTTTCTTT.